The rows below give T cell receptor beta chains drawn from one sample of a study of T cells after yellow fever vaccination. MiXCR, applied by TCRdb to the 5' RACE reads, yields one record per CDR3 protein. The sample contains roughly 310,000 distinct CDR3 sequences, 3.6% of which appear only once. Sample: PBMCs, taken on the day of the yellow fever booster vaccination. The source is a man aged 18-30 years who received the YFV17D yellow fever vaccine. Both conserved end residues are trimmed from each CDR3. The order of the fields is J gene, D gene, V gene, CDR3 protein. D genes are given only for firm matches.

j_call: TRBJ1-2; d_call: -; v_call: TRBV5-6; cdr3_aa: ASSLAGLRRYT
j_call: TRBJ1-1; d_call: -; v_call: TRBV19; cdr3_aa: ASSILDSGTEAF
j_call: TRBJ2-3; d_call: TRBD2; v_call: TRBV7-2; cdr3_aa: ASSSSGGTDTQY
j_call: TRBJ1-5; d_call: -; v_call: TRBV4-1; cdr3_aa: ASSQDRGGQDNQPQH
j_call: TRBJ2-1; d_call: -; v_call: TRBV5-1; cdr3_aa: ASSLASGQTYNEQF
j_call: TRBJ2-2; d_call: -; v_call: TRBV14; cdr3_aa: ASSPKVVANTGELF
j_call: TRBJ2-4; d_call: -; v_call: TRBV4-1; cdr3_aa: ASSQEGNSLGIQY
j_call: TRBJ2-3; d_call: -; v_call: TRBV4-3; cdr3_aa: ASSQADHTDTQY
j_call: TRBJ2-3; d_call: -; v_call: TRBV7-9; cdr3_aa: ASSSAAAGTDTQY
j_call: TRBJ2-1; d_call: -; v_call: TRBV9; cdr3_aa: ASSAPRSNEQF
j_call: TRBJ1-1; d_call: -; v_call: TRBV6-5; cdr3_aa: ASSPGLQGETEAF
j_call: TRBJ2-3; d_call: -; v_call: TRBV18; cdr3_aa: ASSYRAGGTDTQY
j_call: TRBJ2-5; d_call: TRBD1; v_call: TRBV6-5; cdr3_aa: ASSSEDRGDQETQY
j_call: TRBJ2-2; d_call: -; v_call: TRBV5-6; cdr3_aa: ASSLGRHTGELF
j_call: TRBJ2-1; d_call: -; v_call: TRBV7-8; cdr3_aa: ASSLEGVGNEQF
j_call: TRBJ2-7; d_call: TRBD2; v_call: TRBV20-1; cdr3_aa: SASGLAGGNLLRIYEQY
j_call: TRBJ1-2; d_call: -; v_call: TRBV29-1; cdr3_aa: SGGGGGYGYT
j_call: TRBJ2-3; d_call: -; v_call: TRBV9; cdr3_aa: ASSVASGGKDTQY
j_call: TRBJ2-5; d_call: -; v_call: TRBV20-1; cdr3_aa: SARRVLFETQY
j_call: TRBJ1-1; d_call: -; v_call: TRBV5-1; cdr3_aa: ASSLANKAWDTEAF
j_call: TRBJ1-6; d_call: -; v_call: TRBV20-1; cdr3_aa: SARNMGDSPLH
j_call: TRBJ2-7; d_call: TRBD1; v_call: TRBV10-3; cdr3_aa: AITRGPGQGSYEQY
j_call: TRBJ2-7; d_call: -; v_call: TRBV7-9; cdr3_aa: ASSLAAEINYEQY
j_call: TRBJ2-3; d_call: -; v_call: TRBV5-1; cdr3_aa: ASSENGGDTDTQY
j_call: TRBJ2-5; d_call: -; v_call: TRBV18; cdr3_aa: ASSPSAETQY
j_call: TRBJ2-1; d_call: -; v_call: TRBV29-1; cdr3_aa: SVDGEYNEQF
j_call: TRBJ2-4; d_call: -; v_call: TRBV7-2; cdr3_aa: ASSSPGLRVAKNIQY
j_call: TRBJ2-3; d_call: -; v_call: TRBV5-1; cdr3_aa: ASSLLGVPDTQY
j_call: TRBJ2-5; d_call: -; v_call: TRBV10-3; cdr3_aa: AISEEGDWRPQY
j_call: TRBJ2-3; d_call: TRBD2; v_call: TRBV5-1; cdr3_aa: ASSPTSSGELQDTQY
j_call: TRBJ2-3; d_call: -; v_call: TRBV6-1; cdr3_aa: ASSTGEVDTQY
j_call: TRBJ1-2; d_call: -; v_call: TRBV4-1; cdr3_aa: ASSQLFEPRRDGYT
j_call: TRBJ2-7; d_call: -; v_call: TRBV20-1; cdr3_aa: SAREDSPYEQY
j_call: TRBJ2-2; d_call: -; v_call: TRBV7-3; cdr3_aa: ASSFLGTGELF
j_call: TRBJ2-3; d_call: -; v_call: TRBV4-1; cdr3_aa: ASSLRLGDTQY
j_call: TRBJ2-2; d_call: -; v_call: TRBV5-1; cdr3_aa: ASSFIELNTGELF
j_call: TRBJ2-3; d_call: -; v_call: TRBV9; cdr3_aa: ASSVGDTDTQY
j_call: TRBJ2-5; d_call: TRBD1; v_call: TRBV9; cdr3_aa: ASSVLSGGYEETQY
j_call: TRBJ2-6; d_call: -; v_call: TRBV7-2; cdr3_aa: ASSLGRGAGANVLT
j_call: TRBJ1-2; d_call: -; v_call: TRBV20-1; cdr3_aa: SARDGGRLRDGYT
j_call: TRBJ2-3; d_call: -; v_call: TRBV7-2; cdr3_aa: ASSLVGPGTDTQY
j_call: TRBJ2-1; d_call: TRBD2; v_call: TRBV29-1; cdr3_aa: SGREGFPYNEQF
j_call: TRBJ2-2; d_call: -; v_call: TRBV10-1; cdr3_aa: ASSEGPGELF
j_call: TRBJ1-1; d_call: -; v_call: TRBV5-1; cdr3_aa: ASSFDSITEAF
j_call: TRBJ2-2; d_call: -; v_call: TRBV18; cdr3_aa: ASSPRIGQNTGELF